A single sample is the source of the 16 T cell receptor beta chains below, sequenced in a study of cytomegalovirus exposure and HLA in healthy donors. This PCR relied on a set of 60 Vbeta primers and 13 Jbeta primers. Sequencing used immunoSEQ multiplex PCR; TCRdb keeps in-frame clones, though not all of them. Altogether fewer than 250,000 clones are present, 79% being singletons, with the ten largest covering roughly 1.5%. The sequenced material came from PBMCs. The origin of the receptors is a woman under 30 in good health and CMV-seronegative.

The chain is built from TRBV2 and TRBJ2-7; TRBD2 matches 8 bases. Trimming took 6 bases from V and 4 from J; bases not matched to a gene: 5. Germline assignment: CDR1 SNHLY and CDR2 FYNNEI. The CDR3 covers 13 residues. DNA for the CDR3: TGTGCCAGCAGCCTTAGCGGGGAGTACGAGCAGTACTTC. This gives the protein CASSLSGEYEQYF.

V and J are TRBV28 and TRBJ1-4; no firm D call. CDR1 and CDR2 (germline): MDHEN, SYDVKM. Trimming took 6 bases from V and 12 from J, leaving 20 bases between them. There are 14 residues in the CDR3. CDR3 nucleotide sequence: TGTGCCAGCAGGTCTAACTCAGTCCGCGAGGAACTGTTTTTT. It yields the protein CASRSNSVREELFF.

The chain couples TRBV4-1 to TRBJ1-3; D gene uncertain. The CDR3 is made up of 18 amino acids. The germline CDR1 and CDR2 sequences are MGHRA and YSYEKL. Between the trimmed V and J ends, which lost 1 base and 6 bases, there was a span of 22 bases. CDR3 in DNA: TGCGCCAGCAGCCAAGGTCCCTCACCCAGCGCTGAGGAAAACACCATATATTTT. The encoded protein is CASSQGPSPSAEENTIYF.

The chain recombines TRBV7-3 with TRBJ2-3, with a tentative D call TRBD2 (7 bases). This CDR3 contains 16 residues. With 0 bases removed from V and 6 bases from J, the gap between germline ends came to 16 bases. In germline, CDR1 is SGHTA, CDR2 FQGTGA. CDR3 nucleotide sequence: TGTGCCAGCAGCTTAACGGGGCGGGGGCGGGCGGATACGCAGTATTTT. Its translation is CASSLTGRGRADTQYF.

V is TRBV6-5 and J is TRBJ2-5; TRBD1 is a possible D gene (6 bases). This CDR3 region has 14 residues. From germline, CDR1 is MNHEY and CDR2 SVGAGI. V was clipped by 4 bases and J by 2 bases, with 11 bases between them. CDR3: CASSFGQIQETQYF. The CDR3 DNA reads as TGTGCCAGCAGTTTTGGACAGATTCAAGAGACCCAGTACTTC.

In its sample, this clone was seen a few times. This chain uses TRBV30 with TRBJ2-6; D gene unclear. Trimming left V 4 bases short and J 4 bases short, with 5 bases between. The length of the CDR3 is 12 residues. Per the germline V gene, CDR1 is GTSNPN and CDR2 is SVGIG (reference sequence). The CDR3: CAWTTGANVLTF. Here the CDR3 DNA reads TGTGCCTGGACAACAGGGGCCAACGTCCTGACTTTC.

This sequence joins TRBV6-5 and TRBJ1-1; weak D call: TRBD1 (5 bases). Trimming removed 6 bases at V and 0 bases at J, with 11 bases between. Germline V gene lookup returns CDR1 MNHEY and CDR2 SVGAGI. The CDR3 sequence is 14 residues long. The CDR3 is CASSPGGVNTEAFF. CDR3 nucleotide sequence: TGTGCCAGCAGCCCCGGGGGGGTGAACACTGAAGCTTTCTTT.

The CDR3 DNA is TGCAGCGGCCAGGGGATCTATGGCTACACCTTC. Encoded protein: CSGQGIYGYTF. V is TRBV29-1 and J is TRBJ1-2; a weak D match, TRBD1 (6 bases). V shed 7 bases and J shed 4 bases, with 10 bases lying between them. Germline V gene data show CDR1 as SQVTM and CDR2 as ANQGSEA. This CDR3 contains 11 residues.

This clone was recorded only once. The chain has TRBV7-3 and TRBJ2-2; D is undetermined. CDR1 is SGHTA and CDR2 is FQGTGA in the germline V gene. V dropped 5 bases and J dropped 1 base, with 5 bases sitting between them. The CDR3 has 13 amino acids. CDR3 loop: CASSPENTGELFF. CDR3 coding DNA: TGTGCCAGCAGCCCAGAGAACACCGGGGAGCTGTTTTTT.

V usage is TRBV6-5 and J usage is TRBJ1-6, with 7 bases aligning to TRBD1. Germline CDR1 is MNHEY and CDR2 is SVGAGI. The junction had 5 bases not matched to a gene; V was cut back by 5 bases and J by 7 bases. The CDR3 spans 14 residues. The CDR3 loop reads CASSGGQPNSPLHF. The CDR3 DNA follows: TGTGCCAGCAGTGGGGGACAGCCGAATTCACCCCTCCACTTT.

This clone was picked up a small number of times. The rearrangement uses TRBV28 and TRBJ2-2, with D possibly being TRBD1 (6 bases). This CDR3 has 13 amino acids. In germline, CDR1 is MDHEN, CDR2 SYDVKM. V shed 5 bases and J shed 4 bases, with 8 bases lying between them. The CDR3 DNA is TGTGCCAGCAGTACAGGGTCCACCGGGGAGCTGTTTTTT. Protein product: CASSTGSTGELFF.

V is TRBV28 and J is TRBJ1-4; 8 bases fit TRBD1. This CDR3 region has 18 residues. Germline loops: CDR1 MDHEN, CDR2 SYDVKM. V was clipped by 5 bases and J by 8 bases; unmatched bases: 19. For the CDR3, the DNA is TGTGCCAGCAGTCGAGGGGCTCGGACAGGGACTGGGGGAGAAAAACTGTTTTTT. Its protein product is CASSRGARTGTGGEKLFF.

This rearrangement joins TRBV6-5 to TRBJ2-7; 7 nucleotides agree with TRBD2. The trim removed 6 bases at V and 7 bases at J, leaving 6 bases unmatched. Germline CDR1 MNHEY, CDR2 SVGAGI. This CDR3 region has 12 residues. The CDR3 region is CASRSGDLEQYF. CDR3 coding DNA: TGTGCCAGCAGGAGCGGGGATTTGGAGCAGTACTTC.

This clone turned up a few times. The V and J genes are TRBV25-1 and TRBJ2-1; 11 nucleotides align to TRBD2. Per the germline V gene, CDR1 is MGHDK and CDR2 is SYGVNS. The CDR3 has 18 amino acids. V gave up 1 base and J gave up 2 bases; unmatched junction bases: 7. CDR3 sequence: CASSESALAGGTYNEQFF. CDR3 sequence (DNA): TGTGCCAGCAGTGAATCGGCGCTAGCGGGGGGAACCTACAATGAGCAGTTCTTC.

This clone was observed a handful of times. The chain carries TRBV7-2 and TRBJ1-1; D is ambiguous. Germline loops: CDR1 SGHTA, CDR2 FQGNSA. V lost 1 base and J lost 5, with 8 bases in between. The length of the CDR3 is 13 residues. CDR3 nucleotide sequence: TGTGCCAGCAGCTTAGGGCTACAGACTGAAGCTTTCTTT. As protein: CASSLGLQTEAFF.

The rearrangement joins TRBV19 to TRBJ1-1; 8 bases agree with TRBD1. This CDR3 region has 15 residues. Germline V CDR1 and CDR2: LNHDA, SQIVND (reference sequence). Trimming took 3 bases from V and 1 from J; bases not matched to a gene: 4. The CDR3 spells CASSMDRVRNTEAFF. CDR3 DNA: TGTGCCAGTAGTATGGACAGGGTTCGGAACACTGAAGCTTTCTTT.